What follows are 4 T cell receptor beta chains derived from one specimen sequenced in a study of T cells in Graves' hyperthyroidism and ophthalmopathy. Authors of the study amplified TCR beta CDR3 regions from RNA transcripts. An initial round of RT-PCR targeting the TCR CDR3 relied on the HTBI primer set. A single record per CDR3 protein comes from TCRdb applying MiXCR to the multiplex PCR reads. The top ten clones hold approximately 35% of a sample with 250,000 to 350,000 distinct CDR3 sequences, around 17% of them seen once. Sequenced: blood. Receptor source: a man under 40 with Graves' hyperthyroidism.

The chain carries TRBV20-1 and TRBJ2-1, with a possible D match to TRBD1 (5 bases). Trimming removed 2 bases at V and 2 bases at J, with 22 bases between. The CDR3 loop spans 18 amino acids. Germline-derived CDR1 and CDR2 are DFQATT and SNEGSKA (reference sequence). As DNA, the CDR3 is TGCAGTGCTAGAACACAACCAGGGCTAGAAGAAACCTACAATGAGCAGTTCTTC. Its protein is CSARTQPGLEETYNEQFF.

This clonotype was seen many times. CDR3 DNA: TGCGCCACTAGCCCTGGTGCGGGGAGATACGAGCAGTACTTC. Translated, it gives CATSPGAGRYEQYF. V and J are TRBV5-1 and TRBJ2-7, with D possibly TRBD2 on 6 matching bases. CDR3 length: 14 residues. CDR1 and CDR2 (germline): SGHRS, YFSETQ. The germline V and J ends were trimmed by 9 bases and 4 bases, with 20 bases remaining between them. Drawing the rest from reference TRBV5-1 and TRBJ2-7, the complete variable domain is KAGVTQTPRYLIKTRGQQVTLSCSPISGHRSVSWYQQTPGQGLQFLFEYFSETQRNKGNFPGRFSGRQFSNSRSEMNVSTLELGDSALYLCATSPGAGRYEQYFGPGTRLTVT.

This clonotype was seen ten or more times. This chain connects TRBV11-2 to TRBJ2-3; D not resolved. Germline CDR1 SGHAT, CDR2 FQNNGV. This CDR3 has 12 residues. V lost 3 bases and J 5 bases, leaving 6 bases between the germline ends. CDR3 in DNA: TGTGCCAGCAGCTTGATGCAAGATACGCAGTATTTT. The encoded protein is CASSLMQDTQYF.

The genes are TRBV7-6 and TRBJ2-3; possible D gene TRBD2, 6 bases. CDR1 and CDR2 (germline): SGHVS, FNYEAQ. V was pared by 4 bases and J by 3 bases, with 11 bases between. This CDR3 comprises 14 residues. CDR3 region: CASSSDGSTDTQYF. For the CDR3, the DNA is TGTGCCAGCAGCTCGGACGGGAGTACAGATACGCAGTATTTT.